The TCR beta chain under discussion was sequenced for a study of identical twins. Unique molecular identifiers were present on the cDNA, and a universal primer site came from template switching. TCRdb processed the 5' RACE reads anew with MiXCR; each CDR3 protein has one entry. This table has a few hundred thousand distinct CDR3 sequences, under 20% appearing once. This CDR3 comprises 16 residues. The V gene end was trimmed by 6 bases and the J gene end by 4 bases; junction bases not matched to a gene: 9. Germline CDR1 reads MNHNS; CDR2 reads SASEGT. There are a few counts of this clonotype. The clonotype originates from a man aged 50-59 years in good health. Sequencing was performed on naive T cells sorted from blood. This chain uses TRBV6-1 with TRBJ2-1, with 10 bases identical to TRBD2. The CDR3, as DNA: TGTGCCAGCAGCCGAGCGGGGGGGCCATGGTACAATGAGCAGTTCTTC. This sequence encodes CASSRAGGPWYNEQFF.